This T cell receptor (beta chain) was found in a study of CD4 T cells in relation to SARS-CoV-2 and coronaviruses. Findings and limits, study-wide: Crossreactivity was assessed only for spike protein, not other viral proteins.

A word on this clone: Its antigen is as yet unknown.

The assay was immunoSEQ multiplex PCR, and TCRdb's table has in-frame clones only and misses some. This sample has about 31,000 clones; more than 65% occur once, and the top ten carry 3.4%. Germline V gives CDR1 MGHRA, CDR2 YSYEKL. V lost 0 bases and J 3 bases, leaving 11 bases between the germline ends. The CDR3 extends over 15 amino acids. This TCR was recovered from an adult with COVID-19. The rearrangement uses TRBV4-1 and TRBJ2-5; D is perhaps TRBD1 or TRBD2 (5 bases each). Sample: memory CD4+ T cells from PBMCs, cultured in vitro. The CDR3 DNA reads TGCGCCAGCAGCCAAGATGCGAGGGGCGAAGAGACCCAGTACTTC. It encodes CASSQDARGEETQYF.